One TCR beta chain is described in this entry. One entry per CDR3 protein, called by TCRdb with MiXCR from the PCR reads. In the table there are approximately 12,000 distinct CDR3 sequences, 55% of which are singletons. The CDR3 is 13 amino acids. Germline CDR1 is MNHNS and CDR2 is SASEGT. The data stem from a study of tumor-infiltrating lymphocytes in oesophageal squamous cell carcinoma. This clonotype originated in a male donor with esophageal squamous cell carcinoma. Sample: esophageal tumor tissue. This chain joins TRBV6-1 and TRBJ2-1; TRBD1 agrees at 7 bases. The J call is doubtful: the DNA matches TRBJ2-7 better. The CDR3 DNA is TGTGCCAGCAGACGGGACAGTATCTACGAGCAGTACTTC. Translation gives CASRRDSIYEQYF.